Listed here are 26 T cell receptor beta chains from one sample, sequenced in a study of T cell repertoires in cytomegalovirus infection. TCRdb analysed the reads with MiXCR anew, one entry per CDR3 protein. The sample has under 600,000 distinct CDR3 sequences, about 17% seen once; the top ten hold roughly a quarter. Specimen: CD8+ T cells from PBMCs. The receptors stem from a human donor in good health (CMV status not recorded). Some clones in this sample may be carry-over from other donors' samples.

The table lists this clonotype with many counts. The CDR3 DNA reads as TGTGCCAGCAGTTACCAGACTCAGGGTTTGATCACAGATACGCAGTATTTT. This gives the protein CASSYQTQGLITDTQYF. The chain uses TRBV28 and TRBJ2-3; tentatively, D is TRBD1 (5 bases). The CDR3 extends over 17 amino acids. CDR1 is MDHEN and CDR2 is SYDVKM in the germline V gene. Between the trimmed V and J ends, which lost 4 bases and 2 bases, there was a span of 19 bases.

The V gene is TRBV27, the J gene TRBJ2-7, with 8 positions matching TRBD2. The CDR3 spans 16 residues. Germline CDR1 MNHEY, CDR2 SMNVEV (reference sequence). The trim removed 5 bases at V and 4 bases at J, leaving 13 bases unmatched. The CDR3, as DNA: TGTGCCAGCAGTCCCTCGGGAGGGGTTTCGGTTTACGAGCAGTACTTC. Residues: CASSPSGGVSVYEQYF.

The genes are TRBV10-3 and TRBJ2-7; TRBD2 agrees at 7 bases. From germline, CDR1 is ENHRY and CDR2 SYGVKD. This CDR3 contains 14 residues. Trimming at V came to 6 bases and at J to 1 base, leaving 6 bases not matched to a gene. For the CDR3, the DNA is TGTGCCATCAGCGGGGCGGGGGATTCCTACGAGCAGTACTTC. As protein: CAISGAGDSYEQYF.

The table lists this clonotype with a few counts. The gene calls are TRBV27 and TRBJ2-7, with unresolved D. V lost 0 bases and J lost 3, with 15 bases in between. Germline V lookup: CDR1 MNHEY, CDR2 SMNVEV (reference sequence). CDR3 length: 16 residues. CDR3 sequence: CASSLSVEKKFYEQYF. CDR3 bases: TGTGCCAGCAGTTTATCAGTGGAGAAAAAGTTCTACGAGCAGTACTTC.

With respect to this clonotype: One junction end does not reproduce the germline sequence, and a read error may be involved. J is TRBJ2-1 and V is TRBV4-1; 14 bases line up with TRBD2. This CDR3 has 16 residues. CDR1 and CDR2 from the germline V gene are MGHRA and YSYEKL. The CDR3 reads CASSRPTSGRGNEQFF. The CDR3 DNA is TGTGCCAGCAGCCGCCCGACTAGCGGGAGGGGTAATGAGCAGTTCTTC.

This clonotype was seen only a few times. The chain links TRBV4-2 to TRBJ2-1; D is possibly TRBD2 (6 bases). In germline, CDR1 is LGHNA, CDR2 YNFKEQ. This CDR3 is built from 12 residues. Deletions cut 0 bases from V and 10 bases from J, with 7 bases between. CDR3 DNA: TGTGCCAGCAGCCAAGAGGCGGGGGAGCAGTTCTTC. This translates into CASSQEAGEQFF.

The V and J genes are TRBV7-9 and TRBJ2-7; D is uncertain. CDR1 is SEHNR, CDR2 FQNEAQ, per germline (reference sequence). The CDR3 spans 14 residues. Trimming took off 5 bases at V and 2 bases at J, with 13 bases between the two ends. CDR3 DNA: TGTGCCAGCAGCCTAGACGGTTACCCCTACGAGCAGTACTTC. This encodes CASSLDGYPYEQYF.

Many counts were recorded for this clonotype. This chain connects TRBV10-3 to TRBJ1-1; D ambiguous. V lost 0 bases and J lost 1, with 12 bases in between. The CDR3 contains 16 residues. The germline V gene encodes CDR1 ENHRY and CDR2 SYGVKD. CDR3 in DNA: TGTGCCATCAGTGAGTCGGATGGCAGACAGAACACTGAAGCTTTCTTT. Translation: CAISESDGRQNTEAFF.

The V and J genes are TRBV18 and TRBJ2-7, with 12 bases aligning to TRBD2. The trim removed 0 bases at V and 6 bases at J, leaving 3 bases unmatched. The CDR3 spans 15 residues. CDR1 KGHSH and CDR2 LQKENI come from the germline V gene. CDR3 in DNA: TGTGCCAGCTCACCACCGACTAGCGGGGGAGGCGAGCAGTACTTC. Residues: CASSPPTSGGGEQYF.

This clonotype was observed many times. This chain links TRBV7-8 with TRBJ2-7; 9 bases map to TRBD1. The CDR3 sequence is 15 residues long. Germline loops: CDR1 SGHVS, CDR2 FQNEAQ. Germline trimming cut 5 bases from V and 5 bases from J; bases unmatched to any gene: 10. DNA for the CDR3: TGTGCCAGCAGCCCTCTGACAGGGGGTCAGGACGAGCAGTACTTC. Amino acid sequence: CASSPLTGGQDEQYF.

This clonotype has a handful of counts. The V gene is TRBV27, the J gene TRBJ2-5, with TRBD2 identical over 7 bases. The CDR3 sequence is 15 residues long. V dropped 2 bases and J dropped 5; count of bases not matched to a gene: 8. CDR1 and CDR2 from the germline V gene are MNHEY and SMNVEV (reference sequence). The DNA of the CDR3 is TGTGCCAGCAGTTTAGAAGCGGGATTGTTGGAGACCCAGTACTTC. It encodes CASSLEAGLLETQYF.

This clonotype showed up many times. V usage is TRBV7-3 and J usage is TRBJ2-6; 12 bases match TRBD1. Germline CDR1 SGHTA, CDR2 FQGTGA. After removal of 5 bases from V and 0 bases from J, the junction contained 5 bases not matched to a gene. CDR3 length: 18 residues. The CDR3 is CASSPRDRGLSGANVLTF. In nucleotides, the CDR3 is TGTGCCAGCAGCCCTAGGGACAGGGGGCTCTCTGGGGCCAACGTCCTGACTTTC.

The genes are TRBV4-1 and TRBJ2-3; TRBD1 matches at 7 bases. After removal of 6 bases from V and 2 bases from J, the junction contained 11 bases not matched to a gene. The germline V gene has CDR1 MGHRA and CDR2 YSYEKL. There are 16 residues in the CDR3. The CDR3 region is CASSPARDRPTDTQYF. In DNA, the CDR3 is TGCGCCAGCAGTCCGGCCCGGGACAGACCCACAGATACGCAGTATTTT.

In its sample, this clonotype was seen many times. The CDR3 is CASSLWRAGNTIYF. DNA of the CDR3: TGTGCCAGCAGCTTATGGAGGGCTGGAAACACCATATATTTT. V is TRBV11-2 and J is TRBJ1-3; no reliable D call. The CDR3 length is 14 residues. Germline V lookup: CDR1 SGHAT, CDR2 FQNNGV. Trimming took 2 bases from V and 2 from J, leaving 7 bases between them.

Concerning this clonotype: Possible read error: a much larger clone is one base away. This chain joins TRBV19 and TRBJ1-5; D remains unclear. Germline-derived CDR1 and CDR2 are LNHDA and SQIVND (reference sequence). The length of the CDR3 is 14 residues. V lost 3 bases to trimming and J lost 2 bases, with 8 bases between them. CDR3: CASSMYGGNQPQHF. The DNA of the CDR3 is TGTGCCAGTAGTATGTACGGCGGCAATCAGCCCCAGCATTTT.

This clonotype was detected many times. The V gene is TRBV12-3 or TRBV12-4, the J gene TRBJ2-1; 12 bases agree with TRBD2. The V and J ends lost 6 bases and 7 bases, in that order; junction bases with no gene match: 10. CDR3 length: 16 residues. CDR3 sequence reads: CASSGSGLAGPNEQFF. CDR3 nucleotide sequence: TGTGCCAGCAGCGGATCGGGACTAGCGGGCCCTAATGAGCAGTTCTTC.

This clonotype was detected many times. This chain links TRBV7-8 with TRBJ2-7; D is unresolved. This CDR3 has 12 residues. From germline, CDR1 is SGHVS and CDR2 FQNEAQ. V was shortened by 3 bases and J by 6 bases, with 9 bases between the two germline ends. The CDR3 region is CASSLPLSEQYF. CDR3 DNA sequence: TGTGCCAGCAGCTTGCCCCTCTCCGAGCAGTACTTC.

At least ten counts were recorded for this clonotype. The V call is TRBV4-1, the J call TRBJ2-1, with 10 bases fitting TRBD2. Per germline, CDR1 MGHRA and CDR2 YSYEKL. J lost 10 bases, V lost 3 bases, and 9 bases had no gene match. The CDR3 consists of 15 residues. CDR3 nucleotide sequence: TGCGCCAGCAGCCAGACGGGACTAGCGTCTTTCGAGCAGTTCTTC. Translated: CASSQTGLASFEQFF.

In this sample, this clonotype turned up once. This chain uses TRBV4-1 with TRBJ2-3; D is ambiguous. Germline lookup yields CDR1 MGHRA and CDR2 YSYEKL. This CDR3 contains 14 residues. Trimming left V 0 bases short and J 2 bases short, with 6 bases between. CDR3 amino acids: CASSQDHLTDTQYF. The DNA of the CDR3 is TGCGCCAGCAGCCAAGATCACCTCACAGATACGCAGTATTTT.

The chain joins TRBV28 to TRBJ2-7; TRBD2 aligns across 9 bases. Germline loops: CDR1 MDHEN, CDR2 SYDVKM. V shed 5 bases, J shed 7 bases, and the junction held 12 bases outside the gene matches. The length of the CDR3 is 15 residues. The CDR3 is CASSMVTSGLREQYF. CDR3 coding DNA: TGTGCCAGCAGTATGGTGACTAGCGGTCTACGGGAGCAGTACTTC.

This clonotype was picked up many times. This chain links TRBV28 with TRBJ1-1; D uncertain. The ends were cut back, 6 bases at V and 6 bases at J, with 14 bases in the middle. Per the germline V gene, CDR1 is MDHEN and CDR2 is SYDVKM. The CDR3 length is 13 residues. As DNA, the CDR3 is TGTGCCAGCAGCCCCTTCGAGCGATCTGAAGCTTTCTTT. This translates into CASSPFERSEAFF. The full variable domain, in which reference TRBV28 and TRBJ1-1 provide the parts outside the CDR3, is DVKVTQSSRYLVKRTGEKVFLECVQDMDHENMFWYRQDPGLGLRLIYFSYDVKMKEKGDIPEGYSVSREKKERFSLILESASTNQTSMYLCASSPFERSEAFFGQGTRLTVV.

There are many counts of this clonotype. CDR3 in DNA: TGTGCCAGCAGCTTAAGCGGGGGGGCCCCCAATGAGCAGTTCTTC. Protein product: CASSLSGGAPNEQFF. This rearrangement joins TRBV7-3 to TRBJ2-1; 9 bases align to TRBD2. Germline trimming cut 1 base from V and 6 bases from J; bases unmatched to any gene: 4. There are 15 residues in the CDR3. CDR1 and CDR2 (germline): SGHTA, FQGTGA.

V is TRBV4-1 and J is TRBJ2-3; TRBD2 matches 13 bases. In germline, CDR1 is MGHRA, CDR2 YSYEKL. This CDR3 comprises 18 residues. J gave up 4 bases and V 0 bases, and 7 bases lay outside the gene matches. Here the CDR3 DNA reads TGCGCCAGCAGCCAAGATGGGACTAGCGGGGCCCCCCCAGATACGCAGTATTTT. It yields the protein CASSQDGTSGAPPDTQYF.

This clonotype was seen a handful of times. V and J are TRBV12-3 or TRBV12-4 and TRBJ1-2, with D perhaps TRBD1 (5 bases). V was pared by 3 bases and J by 0 bases, with 14 bases between. The CDR3 loop spans 16 amino acids. This CDR3 reads CASSFAFGTSNYGYTF. CDR3 bases: TGTGCCAGCAGTTTTGCCTTCGGGACCTCTAACTATGGCTACACCTTC.

At least ten counts were recorded for this clonotype. The chain is built from TRBV7-8 and TRBJ2-1; D perhaps matches TRBD1 (6 bases). Per germline, CDR1 SGHVS and CDR2 FQNEAQ. The CDR3 loop spans 14 amino acids. The V end lost 1 base, the J end lost 6 bases, and 10 bases lay between the germline ends. The CDR3 spells CASSLGGRGNEQFF. In nucleotides, the CDR3 is TGTGCCAGCAGCTTAGGGGGCAGGGGCAATGAGCAGTTCTTC.

This clonotype was detected ten times or more. This rearrangement joins TRBV11-2 to TRBJ1-2; D possibly corresponds to TRBD1 (6 bases). Germline V lookup: CDR1 SGHAT, CDR2 FQNNGV. V was shortened by 4 bases and J by 8 bases, with 17 bases between the two germline ends. The length of the CDR3 is 14 residues. DNA for the CDR3: TGTGCCAGCAGCTCAGGGGCACTGGGGGTCGGCTACACCTTC. Its protein is CASSSGALGVGYTF.